These 27 T cell receptor beta chains originate from one sample sequenced in a study of T cells after yellow fever vaccination. TCRdb independently ran MiXCR on the 5' RACE reads; one entry per CDR3 protein. The sample yields fewer than 450,000 distinct CDR3 sequences, about 7.8% seen once. The source material was PBMCs, sampled about 49 days after the first yellow fever vaccination. The receptors shown here come from a man aged 18 to 29 who received the YFV17D yellow fever vaccine.

This clonotype was counted between two and nine times. The chain is built from TRBV12-3 or TRBV12-4 and TRBJ1-2; 9 positions agree with TRBD1. This CDR3 spans 13 amino acids. After removal of 5 bases from V and 8 bases from J, the junction contained 6 bases not matched to a gene. CDR3 region: CASSPGQGRGYTF. CDR3 coding DNA: TGTGCCAGCAGTCCGGGACAGGGTCGCGGCTACACCTTC.

The V and J genes are TRBV18 and TRBJ2-3, with no clear D. The germline gives CDR1 KGHSH, CDR2 LQKENI. Trimming cost V 3 bases and J 6 bases, with 10 bases left between them. This CDR3 contains 13 residues. CDR3 nucleotides: TGTGCCAGCTCACCCTTCGGGCAGGATACGCAGTATTTT. Translating gives CASSPFGQDTQYF.

This clonotype has only a few counts. This chain uses TRBV5-1 with TRBJ2-7; 9 bases are a match to TRBD1. V shed 4 bases, J shed 0 bases, and the junction held 23 bases outside the gene matches. CDR3 length: 21 residues. Germline-derived CDR1 and CDR2 are SGHRS and YFSETQ. The CDR3 loop reads CASSESGTGLGAGAISYEQYF. The CDR3 DNA reads TGCGCCAGCAGCGAATCCGGGACAGGGCTTGGGGCGGGGGCGATCTCCTACGAGCAGTACTTC.

The sample holds many counts of this clonotype. The gene calls are TRBV5-6 and TRBJ1-5; possibly TRBD1 for D (6 bases). The CDR3 is 14 amino acids. CDR1 and CDR2 (germline): SGHDT, YYEEEE. Trimming took off 4 bases at V and 2 bases at J, with 10 bases between the two ends. This chain's CDR3 is CASSGAGGNQPQHF. The CDR3 DNA follows: TGTGCCAGCAGCGGGGCAGGGGGCAATCAGCCCCAGCATTTT. Full variable domain (remainder filled in from reference TRBV5-6 and TRBJ1-5): DAGVTQSPTHLIKTRGQQVTLRCSPKSGHDTVSWYQQALGQGPQFIFQYYEEEERQRGNFPDRFSGHQFPNYSSELNVNALLLGDSALYLCASSGAGGNQPQHFGDGTRLSIL.

This clonotype was observed a handful of times. The rearrangement links TRBV5-6 to TRBJ2-3; a weak D match, TRBD2 (5 bases). The CDR3 loop spans 16 amino acids. The V and J ends lost 0 bases and 5 bases respectively, with 16 bases between them. CDR1 SGHDT and CDR2 YYEEEE come from the germline V gene. The CDR3 loop is CASSLGAAQSGDTQYF. The CDR3 bases are TGTGCCAGCAGCTTGGGGGCAGCGCAAAGCGGAGATACGCAGTATTTT.

This clonotype was detected ten times or more. The J gene is TRBJ1-4, the V gene TRBV15; tentatively, D is TRBD1 (6 bases). The CDR3 is 16 residues long. Germline V CDR1 and CDR2: LNHNV, YYDKDF (reference sequence). The V end was cut by 1 base, the J end by 0 bases, with 9 bases between. CDR3 in amino acids: CATSRGTASTNEKLFF. The CDR3 DNA reads as TGTGCCACCAGCAGAGGGACAGCATCAACTAATGAAAAACTGTTTTTT.

This clonotype was detected a few times. The rearrangement uses TRBV29-1 and TRBJ2-7; TRBD1 matches at 10 bases. V trimming: 6 bases; J trimming: 7 bases; junction bases outside the gene matches: 3. Per the germline V gene, CDR1 is SQVTM and CDR2 is ANQGSEA. CDR3 length: 11 residues. CDR3 sequence: CSVGQGWEQYF. The CDR3, as DNA: TGCAGCGTGGGACAGGGGTGGGAGCAGTACTTC.

This chain connects TRBV20-1 to TRBJ2-5; TRBD2 matches at 10 bases. The CDR3 sequence is 15 residues long. V lost 5 bases to trimming and J lost 3 bases; unmatched junction nucleotides: 9. Germline CDR1 and CDR2: DFQATT and SNEGSKA (reference sequence). This CDR3 reads CSARRGSGGKETQYF. CDR3 DNA sequence: TGCAGTGCTCGCCGCGGTAGCGGGGGGAAAGAGACCCAGTACTTC.

The rearrangement joins TRBV20-1 to TRBJ1-6; unclear D gene. Trimming took off 5 bases at V and 9 bases at J, with 17 bases between the two ends. Germline loops: CDR1 DFQATT, CDR2 SNEGSKA (reference sequence). CDR3 length equals 14 residues. The CDR3 sequence: CSAGKGRLGSPLHF. In DNA form, the CDR3 reads TGCAGTGCTGGGAAAGGGAGGCTCGGTTCACCCCTCCACTTT.

This clonotype appeared a few times. The CDR3 DNA reads as TGTGCCAGCAGCTTAGCGTTCGTTGAGCAGTTCTTC. Translating gives CASSLAFVEQFF. The chain employs TRBV7-9 and TRBJ2-1; D gene ambiguous. The CDR3 is 12 amino acids. V was clipped by 0 bases and J by 9 bases, with 6 bases between them. Per the germline V gene, CDR1 is SEHNR and CDR2 is FQNEAQ (reference sequence). Full variable domain (remainder filled in from reference TRBV7-9 and TRBJ2-1): DTGVSQNPRHKITKRGQNVTFRCDPISEHNRLYWYRQTLGQGPEFLTYFQNEAQLEKSRLLSDRFSAERPKGSFSTLEIQRTEQGDSAMYLCASSLAFVEQFFGPGTRLTVL.

In this sample, this clonotype turned up a few times. This sequence joins TRBV11-3 and TRBJ2-3, with a weak D call TRBD2 (6 bases). CDR3 length: 15 residues. CDR1 SGHNT and CDR2 YENEEA come from the germline V gene. The V end lost 1 base, the J end lost 5 bases, and 13 bases lay between the germline ends. CDR3 loop: CASSLGGTQGDTQYF. DNA of the CDR3: TGTGCCAGCAGCTTAGGTGGGACTCAGGGAGATACGCAGTATTTT.

This clonotype has at least ten counts. V gene TRBV7-2 combines with J gene TRBJ2-5; D is uncertain. CDR3 length equals 12 residues. CDR1 SGHTA and CDR2 FQGNSA come from the germline V gene. Between the trimmed V and J ends, which lost 3 bases and 4 bases, there was a span of 6 bases. The DNA of the CDR3 is TGTGCCAGCAGCTTGGGGATAGAGACCCAGTACTTC. Translation gives CASSLGIETQYF.

The chain links TRBV5-6 to TRBJ1-5; 7 bases align to TRBD1. The length of the CDR3 is 15 residues. With 0 bases clipped from V and 3 bases from J, the junction kept 3 bases outside the gene matches. In germline, CDR1 is SGHDT, CDR2 YYEEEE. CDR3: CASSLGDRLNQPQHF. CDR3 sequence (DNA): TGTGCCAGCAGCTTGGGGGACAGACTCAATCAGCCCCAGCATTTT. Variable domain in full (rest from reference TRBV5-6 and TRBJ1-5): DAGVTQSPTHLIKTRGQQVTLRCSPKSGHDTVSWYQQALGQGPQFIFQYYEEEERQRGNFPDRFSGHQFPNYSSELNVNALLLGDSALYLCASSLGDRLNQPQHFGDGTRLSIL.

The gene calls are TRBV19 and TRBJ2-7, with D possibly being TRBD1 (5 bases). The CDR3 length is 13 residues. V was clipped by 6 bases and J by 3 bases, with 12 bases between them. Germline assignment: CDR1 LNHDA and CDR2 SQIVND (reference sequence). CDR3 in DNA: TGTGCCAGTAGCGACCAGGGAAACTACGAGCAGTACTTC. Translated: CASSDQGNYEQYF.

This clonotype was found many times. The chain joins TRBV7-2 to TRBJ1-1; D is perhaps TRBD1 (5 bases). Germline V lookup: CDR1 SGHTA, CDR2 FQGNSA. V was cut by 1 base and J by 11 bases, with 14 bases left in between. The CDR3 loop spans 13 amino acids. CDR3 in amino acids: CASSLDLRGGAFF. CDR3 DNA: TGTGCCAGCAGCTTAGACCTGAGGGGTGGCGCTTTCTTT. Using reference TRBV7-2 and TRBJ1-1 for the parts outside the CDR3, the full variable domain is GAGVSQSPSNKVTEKGKDVELRCDPISGHTALYWYRQSLGQGLEFLIYFQGNSAPDKSGLPSDRFSAERTGGSVSTLTIQRTQQEDSAVYLCASSLDLRGGAFFGQGTRLTVV.

The chain combines TRBV7-9 with TRBJ1-5; D gene ambiguous. V was trimmed by 5 bases and J by 0 bases, leaving 11 bases between them. Per germline, CDR1 SEHNR and CDR2 FQNEAQ (reference sequence). The CDR3 is 15 amino acids. The chain's CDR3 is CASSHDEYSNQPQHF. The CDR3 nucleotides are TGTGCCAGCAGCCATGACGAGTATAGCAATCAGCCCCAGCATTTT.

This clonotype turned up a few times. The chain links TRBV28 to TRBJ2-3; 9 bases match TRBD2. The CDR3 has 15 amino acids. The V and J ends lost 2 bases and 2 bases, in that order; junction bases with no gene match: 2. Germline V lookup: CDR1 MDHEN, CDR2 SYDVKM. Here the CDR3 reads CASSLLAGTTDTQYF. CDR3 in DNA: TGTGCCAGCAGTTTACTAGCGGGGACCACAGATACGCAGTATTTT.

This clonotype was counted only a few times. The chain combines TRBV6-5 with TRBJ1-5; possibly TRBD1 for D (6 bases). V lost 0 bases, J lost 6 bases, and 9 bases lay in between. Germline V gives CDR1 MNHEY, CDR2 SVGAGI. The CDR3 length is 14 residues. CDR3: CASSYSVGAQPQHF. The DNA of the CDR3 is TGTGCCAGCAGTTACTCGGTGGGGGCTCAGCCCCAGCATTTT.

This clonotype was picked up a small number of times. The V gene is TRBV19, the J gene TRBJ2-5; no definite D call. Germline V gene lookup returns CDR1 LNHDA and CDR2 SQIVND (reference sequence). Trimming removed 5 bases from V and 7 bases from J, with 8 bases in between. The CDR3 is 11 amino acids. CDR3 nucleotides: TGTGCCAGTAGTCCGCGGTTGACCCAGTACTTC. This encodes CASSPRLTQYF.

The chain carries TRBV4-3 and TRBJ2-1, with 7 positions matching TRBD2. This CDR3 region has 17 residues. The germline gives CDR1 LGHNA, CDR2 YSLEER. Unmatched junction bases numbered 7, after V lost 0 bases and J lost 2 bases. The CDR3 DNA reads TGCGCCAGCAGCCAAGACCCTCCCGGGGGGACCTACAATGAGCAGTTCTTC. Protein product: CASSQDPPGGTYNEQFF.

This clonotype was seen ten or more times. This chain links TRBV5-6 with TRBJ2-1; 9 nucleotides align to TRBD2. In germline, CDR1 is SGHDT, CDR2 YYEEEE. The CDR3 has 16 amino acids. The ends lost 4 bases at V and 1 base at J; junction bases unmatched: 6. CDR3: CASSDSGGFSYNEQFF. Written as DNA, the CDR3 is TGTGCCAGCAGCGATAGCGGGGGATTTTCCTACAATGAGCAGTTCTTC.

The rearrangement joins TRBV5-4 to TRBJ1-2; TRBD1 matches at 7 bases. Per germline, CDR1 SGHNT and CDR2 YYREEE (reference sequence). Trimming cost V 5 bases and J 6 bases; bases outside gene matches: 10. This CDR3 is built from 14 residues. The CDR3 is CASRLGTVRDGYTF. The CDR3 nucleotides read TGTGCCAGCAGACTAGGGACAGTGAGGGATGGCTACACCTTC. Supplemented by reference TRBV5-4 and TRBJ1-2, the full variable domain reads ETGVTQSPTHLIKTRGQQVTLRCSSQSGHNTVSWYQQALGQGPQFIFQYYREEENGRGNFPPRFSGLQFPNYSSELNVNALELDDSALYLCASRLGTVRDGYTFGSGTRLTVV.

The chain recombines TRBV2 with TRBJ1-1, with unresolved D. The germline V and J ends were trimmed by 6 bases and 1 base, with 18 bases remaining between them. Germline assignment: CDR1 SNHLY and CDR2 FYNNEI. This CDR3 has 16 amino acids. The CDR3 DNA sequence: TGTGCCAGCAGCCCTGGTCGGAGGAGAAAGAACACTGAAGCTTTCTTT. It is translated as CASSPGRRRKNTEAFF.

This CDR3 is CASSLMAQSGANVLTF. The CDR3, as DNA: TGTGCCAGCAGCCTAATGGCCCAATCTGGGGCCAACGTCCTGACTTTC. The rearrangement uses TRBV7-3 and TRBJ2-6; D not certain. The V gene lost 5 bases and the J gene lost 1 base, with 12 bases spanning the gap. Germline V gene data show CDR1 as SGHTA and CDR2 as FQGTGA. CDR3 size: 16 residues.

This clonotype was seen a handful of times. V is TRBV28 and J is TRBJ2-3; D possibly corresponds to TRBD1 (6 bases). V lost 4 bases to trimming and J lost 0 bases, with 17 bases between them. The germline V gene encodes CDR1 MDHEN and CDR2 SYDVKM. The CDR3 sequence is 17 residues long. CDR3 DNA: TGTGCCAGCAGTTCACTCCTCGACAGGCGTAGCACAGATACGCAGTATTTT. Its translation: CASSSLLDRRSTDTQYF.

Remarks on this clonotype: This may be a read error, as it is one base from a much larger clone. No DNA is shown, since the ends of the CDR3 on it are uncertain; the CDR3 is the one TCRdb lists. The CDR3 loop is CSARWGSGTEDFF. The chain couples TRBV20-1 to TRBJ1-1; the table's D call, TRBD1, has no DNA check behind it. From its first to its last residue, the CDR3 has 13 amino acids. Germline CDR1 and CDR2: DFQATT and SNEGSKA (reference sequence).

The chain is built from TRBV5-1 and TRBJ1-1; weak D call: TRBD1 (6 bases). V lost 4 bases and J 8 bases, leaving 9 bases between the germline ends. The CDR3 is 11 amino acids. Germline loops: CDR1 SGHRS, CDR2 YFSETQ. The CDR3 region has the DNA TGCGCCAGCAGCGGGACATACGAAGCTTTCTTT. Its protein is CASSGTYEAFF.